These T cell receptor beta chains were read from a single sample in a study of vaccination and CD4 T cells after COVID-19. These TCRs are of unknown antigen specificity. From the PCR reads, TCRdb called clonotypes with MiXCR, one entry per CDR3 protein. The table has 10,000 or so distinct CDR3 sequences, 60% seen once. Sequenced material: CD4+ T cells from blood, cultured in vitro. Receptor source: a human donor in good health. Each CDR3 is given with its conserved first and last residue. Fields, in order: J gene, D gene, V gene, clone size, CDR3 protein, CDR3 DNA. A D gene is named only where the DNA matches it firmly. The listing skips clone size in some rows; elsewhere it reads once, few, many or a size class.

J gene: TRBJ1-5
D gene: .
V gene: TRBV10-3
clone size: .
CDR3 protein: CAISAGEGNQPQHF
CDR3 DNA: TGTGCCATCAGTGCAGGGGAGGGCAATCAGCCCCAGCATTTT

J gene: TRBJ2-7
D gene: .
V gene: TRBV7-8
clone size: few
CDR3 protein: CASSPQGRDRYEQYF
CDR3 DNA: TGTGCCAGCAGCCCCCAGGGTAGGGACCGTTACGAGCAGTACTTC

J gene: TRBJ1-1
D gene: TRBD1
V gene: TRBV28
clone size: .
CDR3 protein: CASGPGTGDTEAFF
CDR3 DNA: TGTGCCAGCGGTCCCGGGACAGGGGACACTGAAGCTTTCTTT

J gene: TRBJ1-5
D gene: .
V gene: TRBV6-1
clone size: few
CDR3 protein: CASRDRREYSNQPQHF
CDR3 DNA: TGTGCCAGCAGAGACCGCAGGGAGTATAGCAATCAGCCCCAGCATTTT

J gene: TRBJ1-5
D gene: TRBD1
V gene: TRBV27
clone size: .
CDR3 protein: CARGQINQPQHF
CDR3 DNA: TGTGCCAGGGGACAGATCAATCAGCCCCAGCATTTT

J gene: TRBJ2-7
D gene: .
V gene: TRBV6-2/TRBV6-3
clone size: .
CDR3 protein: CATGAYEQYF
CDR3 DNA: TGTGCCACGGGAGCCTACGAGCAGTACTTC

J gene: TRBJ1-2
D gene: .
V gene: TRBV30
clone size: .
CDR3 protein: CAWSHDRRFTF
CDR3 DNA: TGTGCCTGGAGCCACGACAGGCGCTTCACCTTC

J gene: TRBJ1-2
D gene: .
V gene: TRBV6-2/TRBV6-3
clone size: few
CDR3 protein: CASSDSVYGYTF
CDR3 DNA: TGTGCCAGCAGTGACAGTGTGTATGGCTACACCTTC

J gene: TRBJ1-5
D gene: .
V gene: TRBV19
clone size: .
CDR3 protein: CASTGYLGNQPQHF
CDR3 DNA: TGTGCCAGTACGGGCTATCTGGGGAATCAGCCCCAGCATTTT

J gene: TRBJ1-2
D gene: .
V gene: TRBV18
clone size: few
CDR3 protein: CASAYLGQSGYTF
CDR3 DNA: TGTGCCAGCGCCTACTTGGGGCAGAGTGGCTACACCTTC

J gene: TRBJ1-2
D gene: .
V gene: TRBV7-9
clone size: .
CDR3 protein: CASSRAQGNGYGYTF
CDR3 DNA: TGTGCCAGCAGCCGAGCACAGGGAAATGGCTATGGCTACACCTTC

J gene: TRBJ1-1
D gene: TRBD1
V gene: TRBV5-4
clone size: few
CDR3 protein: CASSSGQGWTEAFF
CDR3 DNA: TGTGCCAGCAGCTCGGGACAGGGTTGGACTGAAGCTTTCTTT

J gene: TRBJ1-2
D gene: .
V gene: TRBV20-1
clone size: .
CDR3 protein: CSAQNPSTGNYGYTF
CDR3 DNA: TGCAGTGCTCAGAACCCCTCAACAGGAAACTATGGCTACACCTTC

J gene: TRBJ1-1
D gene: .
V gene: TRBV6-2/TRBV6-3
clone size: .
CDR3 protein: CASSYYSLNTEAFF
CDR3 DNA: TGTGCCAGCAGTTACTACAGCCTGAACACTGAAGCTTTCTTT

J gene: TRBJ1-2
D gene: .
V gene: TRBV6-1
clone size: .
CDR3 protein: CASSTGGGTNYGYTF
CDR3 DNA: TGTGCCAGCAGTACGGGGGGGGGTACTAACTATGGCTACACCTTC

J gene: TRBJ1-2
D gene: .
V gene: TRBV20-1
clone size: .
CDR3 protein: CSATRGGEDYGYTF
CDR3 DNA: TGCAGTGCTACCCGTGGGGGGGAAGACTATGGCTACACCTTC

J gene: TRBJ1-1
D gene: .
V gene: TRBV7-9
clone size: .
CDR3 protein: CASSPYITGMRSFF
CDR3 DNA: TGTGCCAGCAGCCCCTATATAACAGGGATGAGATCTTTCTTT

J gene: TRBJ2-7
D gene: .
V gene: TRBV2
clone size: .
CDR3 protein: CASATVTGLYEQYF
CDR3 DNA: TGTGCCAGCGCCACAGTTACAGGGCTCTACGAGCAGTACTTC

J gene: TRBJ2-2
D gene: TRBD1
V gene: TRBV2
clone size: .
CDR3 protein: CASSVTGAGELFF
CDR3 DNA: TGTGCCAGCAGTGTTACAGGGGCCGGGGAGCTGTTTTTT

J gene: TRBJ1-3
D gene: .
V gene: TRBV10-3
clone size: .
CDR3 protein: CAISTVRDGTSGNTIYF
CDR3 DNA: TGTGCCATCAGTACCGTCAGGGACGGTACCTCTGGAAACACCATATATTTT

J gene: TRBJ2-3
D gene: .
V gene: TRBV9
clone size: .
CDR3 protein: CASGEAGTDTQYF
CDR3 DNA: TGTGCCAGCGGCGAGGCGGGCACAGATACGCAGTATTTT

J gene: TRBJ1-6
D gene: .
V gene: TRBV5-6
clone size: .
CDR3 protein: CASSFPASPLHF
CDR3 DNA: TGTGCCAGCAGCTTTCCTGCTTCACCCCTCCACTTT

J gene: TRBJ1-1
D gene: TRBD1
V gene: TRBV20-1
clone size: .
CDR3 protein: CSARDIRGGTEAFF
CDR3 DNA: TGCAGTGCTAGAGATATCAGGGGGGGGACTGAAGCTTTCTTT

J gene: TRBJ2-4
D gene: .
V gene: TRBV7-6
clone size: once
CDR3 protein: CASSLDRARAKNIQYF
CDR3 DNA: TGTGCCAGCAGCTTAGACAGGGCGAGAGCCAAAAACATTCAGTACTTC

J gene: TRBJ2-3
D gene: .
V gene: TRBV27
clone size: .
CDR3 protein: CASRNRVLGGDTQYF
CDR3 DNA: TGTGCCAGCAGAAACAGGGTCTTAGGAGGAGATACGCAGTATTTT

J gene: TRBJ1-2
D gene: .
V gene: TRBV7-2
clone size: few
CDR3 protein: CASSLDSGVYGYTF
CDR3 DNA: TGTGCCAGCAGCTTAGATTCGGGGGTCTATGGCTACACCTTC

J gene: TRBJ2-1
D gene: TRBD1
V gene: TRBV20-1
clone size: once
CDR3 protein: CSELEWAGGDSSYNEQFF
CDR3 DNA: TGCAGTGAGCTAGAGTGGGCAGGGGGAGATAGCTCCTACAATGAGCAGTTCTTC

J gene: TRBJ2-7
D gene: TRBD2
V gene: TRBV28
clone size: .
CDR3 protein: CASSWGGISYEQYF
CDR3 DNA: TGTGCCAGCAGTTGGGGGGGGATCTCCTACGAGCAGTACTTC

J gene: TRBJ1-1
D gene: .
V gene: TRBV24-1
clone size: .
CDR3 protein: CATSDLWGAEAFF
CDR3 DNA: TGTGCCACCAGTGATTTGTGGGGGGCTGAAGCTTTCTTT

J gene: TRBJ1-2
D gene: .
V gene: TRBV2
clone size: .
CDR3 protein: CASSERTYGYTF
CDR3 DNA: TGTGCCAGCAGCGAAAGGACTTATGGCTACACCTTC

J gene: TRBJ2-1
D gene: .
V gene: TRBV6-5
clone size: once
CDR3 protein: CASSYDGLASYNEQFF
CDR3 DNA: TGTGCCAGCAGTTACGATGGACTGGCTTCCTACAATGAGCAGTTCTTC

J gene: TRBJ2-7
D gene: .
V gene: TRBV2
clone size: .
CDR3 protein: CASIPRPRSLYEQYF
CDR3 DNA: TGTGCCAGCATCCCCCGGCCCAGGTCCCTCTACGAGCAGTACTTC

J gene: TRBJ2-2
D gene: .
V gene: TRBV6-2/TRBV6-3
clone size: .
CDR3 protein: CASRPLGDTGELFF
CDR3 DNA: TGTGCCAGCAGGCCACTCGGGGACACCGGGGAGCTGTTTTTT

J gene: TRBJ2-7
D gene: .
V gene: TRBV10-2
clone size: few
CDR3 protein: CASTPRQGGEQYF
CDR3 DNA: TGCGCCAGCACCCCCCGGCAGGGGGGCGAGCAGTACTTC

J gene: TRBJ1-1
D gene: .
V gene: TRBV19
clone size: few
CDR3 protein: CASRVAGGTEAFF
CDR3 DNA: TGTGCCAGTAGGGTAGCCGGGGGAACTGAAGCTTTCTTT

J gene: TRBJ2-1
D gene: TRBD2
V gene: TRBV11-3
clone size: .
CDR3 protein: CASSSTPRLADSPLSSYNEQFF
CDR3 DNA: TGTGCCAGCAGCTCAACCCCTCGACTAGCCGATTCCCCTCTTAGCTCCTACAATGAGCAGTTCTTC

J gene: TRBJ1-1
D gene: .
V gene: TRBV4-1
clone size: .
CDR3 protein: CASSQVTVGRRGAEAFF
CDR3 DNA: TGCGCCAGCAGCCAAGTAACGGTGGGACGGAGGGGTGCTGAAGCTTTCTTT

J gene: TRBJ2-1
D gene: .
V gene: TRBV7-6
clone size: .
CDR3 protein: CASSQGLNTYNEQFF
CDR3 DNA: TGTGCCAGCAGCCAGGGGTTAAACACCTACAATGAGCAGTTCTTC

J gene: TRBJ1-2
D gene: .
V gene: TRBV20-1
clone size: .
CDR3 protein: CSADNPGTGYGYTF
CDR3 DNA: TGCAGTGCTGACAACCCGGGGACGGGCTATGGCTACACCTTC

J gene: TRBJ1-6
D gene: .
V gene: TRBV6-5
clone size: .
CDR3 protein: CASSYGSGNSPLHF
CDR3 DNA: TGTGCCAGCAGTTACGGATCAGGGAATTCACCCCTCCACTTT

J gene: TRBJ2-1
D gene: TRBD2
V gene: TRBV20-1
clone size: .
CDR3 protein: CSAVAAGAFDNEQFF
CDR3 DNA: TGCAGTGCAGTCGCCGCGGGAGCCTTTGACAATGAGCAGTTCTTC